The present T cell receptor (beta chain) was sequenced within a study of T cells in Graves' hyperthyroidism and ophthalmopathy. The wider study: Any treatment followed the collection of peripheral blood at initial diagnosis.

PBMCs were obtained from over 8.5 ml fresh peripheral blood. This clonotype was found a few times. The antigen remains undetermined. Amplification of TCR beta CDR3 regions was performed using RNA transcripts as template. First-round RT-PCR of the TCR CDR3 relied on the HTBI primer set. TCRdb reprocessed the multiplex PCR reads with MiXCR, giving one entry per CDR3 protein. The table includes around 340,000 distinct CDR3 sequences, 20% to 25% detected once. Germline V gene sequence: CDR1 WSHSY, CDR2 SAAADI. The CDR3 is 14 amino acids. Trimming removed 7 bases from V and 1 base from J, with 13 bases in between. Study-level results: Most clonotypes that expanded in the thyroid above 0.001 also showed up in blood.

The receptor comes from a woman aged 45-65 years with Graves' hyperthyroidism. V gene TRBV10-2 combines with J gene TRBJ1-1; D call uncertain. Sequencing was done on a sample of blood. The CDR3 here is CASIVEVGNTEAFF. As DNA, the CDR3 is TGCGCCAGCATTGTCGAAGTTGGGAACACTGAAGCTTTCTTT.